A single sample is the source of the 15 T cell receptor beta chains below, sequenced in a study of radiation and T cells in renal cell carcinoma. Regarding time point: blood 2 weeks post-SBRT. Treatment reported: 15 Gy SBRT to primary tumor, nephrectomy 4 weeks later. Clones were read by immunoSEQ multiplex PCR, and TCRdb kept only the in-frame ones, dropping some. The sample holds 120,000 or so clones, 88% seen once. The sequences come from blood, collected from a patient whose treatment included radiotherapy and nephrectomy. The source is a woman between 65 and 79 years old with renal cell carcinoma.

V is TRBV20-1 and J is TRBJ2-5; D gene uncertain. V lost 3 bases to trimming and J lost 2 bases, with 4 bases between them. The CDR3 runs 11 residues. Germline V CDR1 and CDR2: DFQATT, SNEGSKA (reference sequence). CDR3 amino acids: CSARTQETQYF. The CDR3, as DNA: TGCAGTGCTAGGACTCAAGAGACCCAGTACTTC.

The chain has TRBV7-6 and TRBJ2-7; 14 bases are a match to TRBD2. There are 14 residues in the CDR3. In germline, CDR1 is SGHVS, CDR2 FNYEAQ. J was trimmed by 6 bases and V by 8 bases; bases with no gene match: 6. The DNA for the CDR3 is TGTGCCAGCGCGGGACTAGCGGGGGTGGGCGAGCAGTACTTC. Translation gives CASAGLAGVGEQYF.

This chain joins TRBV10-3 and TRBJ2-3; D gene unclear. The CDR3 sequence is 15 residues long. Looked up from germline, CDR1 is ENHRY and CDR2 is SYGVKD. V was pared by 4 bases and J by 0 bases, with 11 bases between. CDR3 loop: CAISALDGSTDTQYF. CDR3 bases: TGTGCCATCAGTGCTTTGGATGGTAGCACAGATACGCAGTATTTT.

The rearrangement links TRBV28 to TRBJ2-3, with TRBD1 matching 7 bases. In germline, CDR1 is MDHEN, CDR2 SYDVKM. This CDR3 has 15 residues. Trimming cost V 2 bases and J 4 bases; bases outside gene matches: 6. DNA for the CDR3: TGTGCCAGCAGTTTACTAGGGGGCACGGCAGATACGCAGTATTTT. Its protein product is CASSLLGGTADTQYF.

This clone was recorded only once. The V call is TRBV4-1, the J call TRBJ2-1, with D unresolved. Germline CDR1 MGHRA, CDR2 YSYEKL. This CDR3 region has 17 residues. V was pared by 1 base and J by 0 bases, with 13 bases between. Here the CDR3 DNA reads TGCGCCAGCAGCCAAGTTTCAGTTCAAAGCTCCTACAATGAGCAGTTCTTC. Amino acids: CASSQVSVQSSYNEQFF.

The chain combines TRBV28 with TRBJ2-1, with 10 positions matching TRBD1. Germline CDR1 and CDR2: MDHEN and SYDVKM. The V segment lost 2 bases and the J segment 4 bases; nucleotides outside the gene matches: 2. This CDR3 has 15 amino acids. The CDR3 DNA sequence: TGTGCCAGCAGTTTAGACAGGGGGCCTTACAATGAGCAGTTCTTC. Protein product: CASSLDRGPYNEQFF.

The V gene is TRBV5-6, the J gene TRBJ2-7; D might be TRBD1 or TRBD2, each matching 5 bases. This CDR3 is 14 amino acids long. V was clipped by 4 bases and J by 2 bases, with 13 bases between them. The V gene's germline CDR1 is SGHDT and CDR2 YYEEEE. CDR3 sequence reads: CASSISGTTYEQYF. CDR3 DNA sequence: TGTGCCAGCAGCATCTCCGGGACGACCTACGAGCAGTACTTC.

The chain links TRBV4-1 to TRBJ1-1; D is perhaps TRBD1 (6 bases). CDR3 length: 15 residues. V lost 4 bases, J lost 3 bases, and 15 bases lay in between. Germline V gene data show CDR1 as MGHRA and CDR2 as YSYEKL. The CDR3 sequence is CASSLGAGRDTEAFF. CDR3 nucleotides: TGCGCCAGCAGCCTGGGGGCAGGGCGGGACACTGAAGCTTTCTTT.

This chain links TRBV7-6 with TRBJ2-5, with a possible D match to TRBD1 (6 bases). This CDR3 is 15 amino acids long. V gave up 7 bases and J gave up 6 bases, with 21 bases separating them. Germline CDR1 and CDR2: SGHVS and FNYEAQ. The CDR3 coding sequence is TGTGCCAGCACCCCGACTGGACAGAGTGGGAAGACCCAGTACTTC. Residues: CASTPTGQSGKTQYF.

This chain uses TRBV6-1 with TRBJ1-6; D remains unclear. Germline V gene sequence: CDR1 MNHNS, CDR2 SASEGT. The CDR3 has 13 residues. The ends were cut back, 2 bases at V and 7 bases at J, with 6 bases in the middle. The CDR3 DNA follows: TGTGCCAGCAGTGAATGGGCCAATTCACCCCTCCACTTT. Amino acids: CASSEWANSPLHF.

The chain joins TRBV30 to TRBJ2-3; the match to TRBD2 covers 7 bases. This CDR3 is 13 amino acids long. CDR1 GTSNPN and CDR2 SVGIG come from the germline V gene (reference sequence). J gave up 1 base and V 2 bases, and 0 bases lay outside the gene matches. CDR3 DNA: TGTGCCTGGAGTCGGGGGGGCACAGATACGCAGTATTTT. Translating gives CAWSRGGTDTQYF.

The chain carries TRBV15 and TRBJ2-7; D gene unclear. Germline V gene data show CDR1 as LNHNV and CDR2 as YYDKDF (reference sequence). This CDR3 spans 14 amino acids. Between the trimmed V and J ends, which lost 3 bases and 1 base, there was a span of 10 bases. CDR3: CATSSSPGSYEQYF. The CDR3 nucleotides read TGTGCCACCAGCAGTAGCCCCGGGTCCTACGAGCAGTACTTC.

The chain recombines TRBV6-9 with TRBJ1-5; no definite D call. The V end lost 6 bases, the J end lost 0 bases, and 12 bases lay between the germline ends. This CDR3 region has 15 residues. From germline, CDR1 is MNHGY and CDR2 SVAAGI. The DNA for the CDR3 is TGTGCCAGCAGGCCCGTTGGGTCTAGCAATCAGCCCCAGCATTTT. Protein: CASRPVGSSNQPQHF.

This clone has only one observation. This CDR3 is CASSRTEKALMNTEAFF. In DNA form, the CDR3 reads TGTGCCAGTAGTCGGACAGAAAAGGCTCTCATGAACACTGAAGCTTTCTTT. The rearrangement links TRBV19 to TRBJ1-1; tentative D call: TRBD1 (6 bases). V was pared by 5 bases and J by 0 bases, with 19 bases between. This CDR3 region has 17 residues. Germline assignment: CDR1 LNHDA and CDR2 SQIVND (reference sequence).

This sequence joins TRBV7-8 and TRBJ1-1; no clear D gene. Germline V CDR1 and CDR2: SGHVS, FQNEAQ. There are 16 residues in the CDR3. Trimming left V 5 bases short and J 0 bases short, with 16 bases between. In DNA form, the CDR3 reads TGTGCCAGCAGCGCAGACATCGCCGGTATGAACACTGAAGCTTTCTTT. Residues: CASSADIAGMNTEAFF.